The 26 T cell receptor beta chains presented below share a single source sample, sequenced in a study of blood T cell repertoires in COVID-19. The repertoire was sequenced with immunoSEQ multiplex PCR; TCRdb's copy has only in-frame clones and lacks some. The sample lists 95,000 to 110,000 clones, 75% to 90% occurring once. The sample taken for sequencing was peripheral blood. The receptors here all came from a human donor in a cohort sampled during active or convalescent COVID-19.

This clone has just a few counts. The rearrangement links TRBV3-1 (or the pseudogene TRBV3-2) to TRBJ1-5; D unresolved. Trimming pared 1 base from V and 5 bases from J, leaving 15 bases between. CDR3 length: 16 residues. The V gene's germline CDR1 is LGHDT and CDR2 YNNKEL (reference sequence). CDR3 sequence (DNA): TGTGCCAGCAGCCAAGGGGCCCGGAACTTTCATCAGCCCCAGCATTTT. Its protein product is CASSQGARNFHQPQHF.

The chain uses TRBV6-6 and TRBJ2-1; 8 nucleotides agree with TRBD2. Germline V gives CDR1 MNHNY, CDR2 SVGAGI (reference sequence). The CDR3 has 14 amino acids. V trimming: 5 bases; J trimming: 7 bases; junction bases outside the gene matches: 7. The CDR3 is CASSIAGRGNEQFF. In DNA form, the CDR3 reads TGTGCCAGCAGTATAGCGGGGCGGGGTAATGAGCAGTTCTTC.

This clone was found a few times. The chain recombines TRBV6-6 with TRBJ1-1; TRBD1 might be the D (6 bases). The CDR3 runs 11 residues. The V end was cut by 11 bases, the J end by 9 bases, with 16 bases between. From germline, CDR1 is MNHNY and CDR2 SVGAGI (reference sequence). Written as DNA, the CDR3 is TGTGCCGGACAGTTTGGGAGTCAAGCTTTCTTT. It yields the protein CAGQFGSQAFF.

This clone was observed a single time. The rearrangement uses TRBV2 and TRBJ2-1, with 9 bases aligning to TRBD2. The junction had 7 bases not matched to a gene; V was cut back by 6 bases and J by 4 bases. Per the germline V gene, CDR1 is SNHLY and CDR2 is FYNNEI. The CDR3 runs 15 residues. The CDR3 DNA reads TGTGCCAGCAGAGCAACTAGCGGGCCTTACAATGAGCAGTTCTTC. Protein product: CASRATSGPYNEQFF.

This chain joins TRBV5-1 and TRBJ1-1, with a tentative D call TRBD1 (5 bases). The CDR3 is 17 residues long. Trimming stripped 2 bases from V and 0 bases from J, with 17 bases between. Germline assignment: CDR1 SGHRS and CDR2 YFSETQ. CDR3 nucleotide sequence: TGCGCCAGCAGCTTTGGGGCTCAACACCTCATGAACACTGAAGCTTTCTTT. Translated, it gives CASSFGAQHLMNTEAFF. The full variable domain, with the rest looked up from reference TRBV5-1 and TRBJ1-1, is KAGVTQTPRYLIKTRGQQVTLSCSPISGHRSVSWYQQTPGQGLQFLFEYFSETQRNKGNFPGRFSGRQFSNSRSEMNVSTLELGDSALYLCASSFGAQHLMNTEAFFGQGTRLTVV.

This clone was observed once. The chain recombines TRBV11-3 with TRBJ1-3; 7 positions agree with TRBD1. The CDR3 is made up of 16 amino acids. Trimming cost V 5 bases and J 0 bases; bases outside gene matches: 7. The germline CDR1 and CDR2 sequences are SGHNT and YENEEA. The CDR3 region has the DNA TGTGCCAGCAGCCCTCTCCGGGACAGCTCTGGAAACACCATATATTTT. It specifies CASSPLRDSSGNTIYF.

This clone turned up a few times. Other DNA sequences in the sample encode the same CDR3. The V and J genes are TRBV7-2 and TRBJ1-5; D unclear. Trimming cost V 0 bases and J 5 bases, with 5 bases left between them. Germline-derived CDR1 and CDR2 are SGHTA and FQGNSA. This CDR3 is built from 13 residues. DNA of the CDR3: TGTGCCAGCAGCTTAGCTCCAGATCAGCCCCAGCATTTT. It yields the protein CASSLAPDQPQHF. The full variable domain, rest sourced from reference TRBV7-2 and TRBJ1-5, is GAGVSQSPSNKVTEKGKDVELRCDPISGHTALYWYRQSLGQGLEFLIYFQGNSAPDKSGLPSDRFSAERTGGSVSTLTIQRTQQEDSAVYLCASSLAPDQPQHFGDGTRLSIL.

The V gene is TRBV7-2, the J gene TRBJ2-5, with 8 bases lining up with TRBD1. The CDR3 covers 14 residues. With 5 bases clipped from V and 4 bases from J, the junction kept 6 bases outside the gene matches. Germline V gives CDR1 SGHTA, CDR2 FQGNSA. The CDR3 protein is CASSARTGSETQYF. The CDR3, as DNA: TGTGCCAGCAGCGCCCGGACAGGGTCAGAGACCCAGTACTTC.

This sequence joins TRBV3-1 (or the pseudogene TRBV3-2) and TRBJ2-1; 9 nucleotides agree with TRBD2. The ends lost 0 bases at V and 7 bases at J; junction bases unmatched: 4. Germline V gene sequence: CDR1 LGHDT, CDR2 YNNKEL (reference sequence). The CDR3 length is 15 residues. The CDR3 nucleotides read TGTGCCAGCAGCCAAGAGCGGGGGGGTGGTAATGAGCAGTTCTTC. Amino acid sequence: CASSQERGGGNEQFF.

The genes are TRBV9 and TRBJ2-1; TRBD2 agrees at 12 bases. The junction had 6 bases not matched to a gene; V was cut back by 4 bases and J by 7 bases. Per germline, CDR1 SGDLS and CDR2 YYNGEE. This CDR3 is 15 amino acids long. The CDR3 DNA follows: TGTGCCAGCAGCCCAAGACTAGCGGGGGCGAATGAGCAGTTCTTC. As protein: CASSPRLAGANEQFF.

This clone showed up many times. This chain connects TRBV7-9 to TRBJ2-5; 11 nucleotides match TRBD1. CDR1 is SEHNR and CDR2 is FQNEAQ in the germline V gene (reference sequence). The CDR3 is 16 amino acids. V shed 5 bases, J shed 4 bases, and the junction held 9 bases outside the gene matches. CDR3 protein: CASSRYRDRGSETQYF. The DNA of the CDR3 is TGTGCCAGCAGCAGGTACCGGGACAGGGGGTCAGAGACCCAGTACTTC.

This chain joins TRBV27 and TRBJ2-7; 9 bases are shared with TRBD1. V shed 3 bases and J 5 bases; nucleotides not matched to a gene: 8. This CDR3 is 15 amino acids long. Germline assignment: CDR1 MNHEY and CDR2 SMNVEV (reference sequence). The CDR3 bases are TGTGCCAGCAGTTTTAGGGACAGGGATTCCAACGAGCAGTACTTC. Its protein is CASSFRDRDSNEQYF.

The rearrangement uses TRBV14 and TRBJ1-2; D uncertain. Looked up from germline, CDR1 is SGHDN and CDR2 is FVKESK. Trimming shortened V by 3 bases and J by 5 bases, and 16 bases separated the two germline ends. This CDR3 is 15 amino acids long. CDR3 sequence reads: CASSQLPAIGYGYTF. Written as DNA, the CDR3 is TGTGCCAGCAGCCAGTTGCCAGCCATCGGGTATGGCTACACCTTC. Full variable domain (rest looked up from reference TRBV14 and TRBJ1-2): EAGVTQFPSHSVIEKGQTVTLRCDPISGHDNLYWYRRVMGKEIKFLLHFVKESKQDESGMPNNRFLAERTGGTYSTLKVQPAELEDSGVYFCASSQLPAIGYGYTFGSGTRLTVV.

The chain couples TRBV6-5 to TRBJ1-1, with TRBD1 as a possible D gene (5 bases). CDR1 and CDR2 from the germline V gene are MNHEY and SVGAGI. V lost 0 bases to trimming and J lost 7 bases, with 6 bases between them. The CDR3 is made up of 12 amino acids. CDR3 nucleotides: TGTGCCAGCAGTTACTCTCAGGGTGAAGCTTTCTTT. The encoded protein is CASSYSQGEAFF.

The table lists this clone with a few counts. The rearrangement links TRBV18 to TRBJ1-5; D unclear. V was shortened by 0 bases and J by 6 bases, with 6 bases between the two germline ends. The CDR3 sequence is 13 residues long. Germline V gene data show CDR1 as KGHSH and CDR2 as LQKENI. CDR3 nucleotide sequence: TGTGCCAGCTCACCACCGGAGTCTCAGCCCCAGCATTTT. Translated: CASSPPESQPQHF.

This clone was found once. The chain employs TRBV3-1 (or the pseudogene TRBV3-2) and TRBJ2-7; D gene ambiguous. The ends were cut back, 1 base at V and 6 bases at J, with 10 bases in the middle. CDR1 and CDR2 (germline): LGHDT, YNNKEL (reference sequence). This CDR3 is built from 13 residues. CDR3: CASSQVTGSEQYF. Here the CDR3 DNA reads TGTGCCAGCAGCCAAGTTACGGGTTCCGAGCAGTACTTC.

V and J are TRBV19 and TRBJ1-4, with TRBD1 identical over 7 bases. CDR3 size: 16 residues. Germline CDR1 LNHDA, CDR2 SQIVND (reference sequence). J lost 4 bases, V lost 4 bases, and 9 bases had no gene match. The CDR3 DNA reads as TGTGCCAGTAGTAAGGGCAGGGGGAGCGGTAATGAAAAACTGTTTTTT. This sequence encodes CASSKGRGSGNEKLFF.

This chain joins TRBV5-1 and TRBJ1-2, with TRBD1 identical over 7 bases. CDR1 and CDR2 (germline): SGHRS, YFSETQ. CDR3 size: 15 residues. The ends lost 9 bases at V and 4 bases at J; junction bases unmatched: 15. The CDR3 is CATQPTGLEAYGYTF. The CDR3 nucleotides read TGCGCCACCCAGCCGACAGGGCTTGAGGCCTATGGCTACACCTTC.

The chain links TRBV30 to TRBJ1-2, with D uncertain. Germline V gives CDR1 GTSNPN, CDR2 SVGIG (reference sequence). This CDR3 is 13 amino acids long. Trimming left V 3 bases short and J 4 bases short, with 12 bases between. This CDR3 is CAWSSQSSYGYTF. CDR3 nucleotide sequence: TGTGCCTGGAGCTCGCAGTCCAGCTATGGCTACACCTTC.

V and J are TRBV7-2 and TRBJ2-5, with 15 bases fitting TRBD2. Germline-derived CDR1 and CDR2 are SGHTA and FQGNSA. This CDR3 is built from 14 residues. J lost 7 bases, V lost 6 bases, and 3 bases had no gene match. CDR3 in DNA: TGTGCCAGCAGACGGACTAGCGGGGGGGGGACCCAGTACTTC. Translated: CASRRTSGGGTQYF.

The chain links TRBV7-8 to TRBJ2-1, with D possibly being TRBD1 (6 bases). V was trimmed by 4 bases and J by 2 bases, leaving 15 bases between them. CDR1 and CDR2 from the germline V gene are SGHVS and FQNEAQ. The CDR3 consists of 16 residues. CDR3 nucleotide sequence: TGTGCCAGCAGCTCCCCCGGCTCAGGGGCCTACAATGAGCAGTTCTTC. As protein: CASSSPGSGAYNEQFF.

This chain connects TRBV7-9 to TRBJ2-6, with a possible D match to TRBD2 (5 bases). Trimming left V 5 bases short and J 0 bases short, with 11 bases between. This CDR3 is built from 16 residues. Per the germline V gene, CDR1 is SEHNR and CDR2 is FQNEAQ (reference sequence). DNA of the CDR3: TGTGCCAGCAGCGTGACCACTAGCTCTGGGGCCAACGTCCTGACTTTC. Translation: CASSVTTSSGANVLTF.

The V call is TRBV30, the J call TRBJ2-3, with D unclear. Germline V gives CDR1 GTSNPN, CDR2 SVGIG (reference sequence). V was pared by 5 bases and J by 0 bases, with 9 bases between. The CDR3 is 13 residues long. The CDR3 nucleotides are TGTGCCTGGGGCAGATTTAGCACAGATACGCAGTATTTT. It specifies CAWGRFSTDTQYF.

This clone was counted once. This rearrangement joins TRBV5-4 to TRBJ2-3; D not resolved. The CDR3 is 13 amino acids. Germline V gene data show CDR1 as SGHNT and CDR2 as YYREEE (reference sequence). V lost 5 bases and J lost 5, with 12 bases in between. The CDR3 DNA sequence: TGTGCCAGCAGTTCGACTGCGAAAGATACGCAGTATTTT. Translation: CASSSTAKDTQYF.

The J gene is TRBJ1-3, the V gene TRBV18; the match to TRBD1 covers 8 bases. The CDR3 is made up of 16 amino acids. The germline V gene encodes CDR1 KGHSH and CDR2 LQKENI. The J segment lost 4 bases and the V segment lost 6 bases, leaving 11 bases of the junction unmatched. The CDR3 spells CASSPTMTGAGNTIYF. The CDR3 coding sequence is TGTGCCAGCTCTCCCACTATGACAGGGGCAGGAAACACCATATATTTT.

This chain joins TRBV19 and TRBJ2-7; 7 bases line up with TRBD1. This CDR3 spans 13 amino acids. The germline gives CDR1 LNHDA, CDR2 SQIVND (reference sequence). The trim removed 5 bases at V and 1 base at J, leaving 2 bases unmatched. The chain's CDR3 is CASSPGQSYEQYF. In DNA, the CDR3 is TGTGCCAGTAGTCCGGGACAGTCCTACGAGCAGTACTTC.